This entry lists 26 T cell receptor beta chains sequenced from one sample in a study of blood T cells in healthy people across ages. PCR was performed a second time for 7 to 11 cycles using a sample-barcoded 5' primer and a J-beta primer mix. Via MiXCR, TCRdb re-called the 5' RACE reads, giving one row per CDR3 protein. The table shows over 1,500,000 distinct CDR3 sequences, with about 39% occurring only once. Material: blood. Every receptor here comes from a human donor in good health.

As concerns this clonotype: A junction end diverges from the germline sequence, so it may reflect a read error. The gene calls are TRBV7-9 and TRBJ1-2; D might be TRBD1 (5 bases). Germline lookup yields CDR1 SEHNR and CDR2 FQNEAQ (reference sequence). The CDR3 covers 14 residues. This CDR3 is CASSLAVQVGGYTF. CDR3 nucleotides: TGCGCCAGCAGCTTAGCAGTACAGGTGGGCGGCTACACCTTC.

The chain is built from TRBV11-2 and TRBJ2-7; 7 nucleotides match TRBD1. This CDR3 region has 15 residues. V trimming: 5 bases; J trimming: 2 bases; junction bases outside the gene matches: 9. The germline V gene has CDR1 SGHAT and CDR2 FQNNGV. For the CDR3, the DNA is TGTGCCAGCAGCCCCGACAGGGTTCCAACCTACGAGCAGTACTTC. Encoded protein: CASSPDRVPTYEQYF.

This clonotype showed up just a few times. The rearrangement links TRBV7-2 to TRBJ2-3; 7 positions match TRBD1. Germline V gives CDR1 SGHTA, CDR2 FQGNSA. There are 18 residues in the CDR3. The V and J ends lost 1 base and 3 bases, in that order; junction bases with no gene match: 13. This CDR3 reads CASSLEYRGRGMTDTQYF. The CDR3, as DNA: TGTGCCAGCAGCTTAGAGTACAGAGGCAGGGGGATGACAGATACGCAGTATTTT.

The chain is built from TRBV2 and TRBJ1-2; D is unresolved. Trimming removed 0 bases at V and 6 bases at J, with 11 bases between. The CDR3 is 14 amino acids. Per germline, CDR1 SNHLY and CDR2 FYNNEI. For the CDR3, the DNA is TGTGCCAGCAGTGAAGCGGGGTTTTACAATGGCTACACCTTC. Translating it yields CASSEAGFYNGYTF.

This chain connects TRBV20-1 to TRBJ1-5; D not certain. The V and J ends lost 1 base and 5 bases respectively, with 9 bases between them. The germline V gene encodes CDR1 DFQATT and CDR2 SNEGSKA (reference sequence). The CDR3 has 13 residues. In nucleotides, the CDR3 is TGCAGTGCTAGAGGGGCAAACCATCAGCCCCAGCATTTT. It codes for CSARGANHQPQHF.

On this clonotype itself: Mismatch with germline at one junction end may stem from a read error. The CDR3 DNA is TGCAGTGCTACTAGCGGGGGGTTGACCTACGGGCAGTACTTC. This codes for CSATSGGLTYGQYF. The chain carries TRBV20-1 and TRBJ2-7; 11 bases line up with TRBD2. CDR1 is DFQATT, CDR2 SNEGSKA, per germline (reference sequence). This CDR3 contains 14 residues.

The chain is built from TRBV6-2 or TRBV6-3 and TRBJ2-1; D might be TRBD2 (5 bases). Trimming shortened V by 2 bases and J by 14 bases, and 13 bases separated the two germline ends. Germline CDR1 is MNHEY and CDR2 is SVGEGT. This CDR3 region has 12 residues. CDR3: CASSYLTSKKFF. The DNA of the CDR3 is TGTGCCAGCAGTTACCTAACTAGTAAAAAGTTCTTC.

The chain joins TRBV27 to TRBJ2-1; the D gene is possibly TRBD2 (7 bases). Trimming stripped 5 bases from V and 6 bases from J, with 20 bases between. CDR3 size: 16 residues. Per the germline V gene, CDR1 is MNHEY and CDR2 is SMNVEV (reference sequence). Here the CDR3 reads CASSPTLRGGINEQFF. The DNA of the CDR3 is TGTGCCAGCAGTCCCACGTTAAGGGGGGGAATCAATGAGCAGTTCTTC.

V and J are TRBV7-2 and TRBJ1-1; no reliable D call. The CDR3 is made up of 15 amino acids. The V end was cut by 4 bases, the J end by 1 base, with 13 bases between. CDR1 and CDR2 (germline): SGHTA, FQGNSA. The CDR3 loop reads CASSWAAGENTEAFF. As DNA, the CDR3 is TGTGCCAGCAGCTGGGCCGCCGGCGAGAACACTGAAGCTTTCTTT.

The chain links TRBV15 to TRBJ1-5; 7 bases line up with TRBD1. Germline V gives CDR1 LNHNV, CDR2 YYDKDF (reference sequence). The CDR3 sequence is 15 residues long. The V and J ends lost 8 bases and 4 bases, in that order; junction bases with no gene match: 11. Here the CDR3 reads CATARQGFSNQPQHF. As DNA, the CDR3 is TGTGCCACCGCTAGACAGGGATTTTCAAATCAGCCCCAGCATTTT.

This clonotype has a handful of counts. This chain links TRBV4-1 with TRBJ2-1; D is perhaps TRBD1 or TRBD2 (8 bases each). Trimming removed 1 base from V and 12 bases from J, with 19 bases in between. Germline loops: CDR1 MGHRA, CDR2 YSYEKL. The CDR3 consists of 15 residues. In DNA form, the CDR3 reads TGCGCCAGCAGCCAAGTCGGGACAGGCCGGGGGGGGCAGTTCTTC. This encodes CASSQVGTGRGGQFF.

This clonotype has just a few counts. The genes are TRBV6-6 and TRBJ1-5; D remains unclear. This CDR3 spans 15 amino acids. Trimming pared 2 bases from V and 0 bases from J, leaving 8 bases between. Germline V gene lookup returns CDR1 MNHNY and CDR2 SVGAGI (reference sequence). CDR3 sequence reads: CASSYGPYSNQPQHF. Here the CDR3 DNA reads TGTGCCAGCAGTTACGGTCCCTATAGCAATCAGCCCCAGCATTTT.

This clonotype is a singleton in its sample. The chain joins TRBV10-3 to TRBJ2-1; D may be TRBD2 (7 bases). Germline V gives CDR1 ENHRY, CDR2 SYGVKD. CDR3 length equals 18 residues. Trimming shortened V by 6 bases and J by 10 bases, and 31 bases separated the two germline ends. CDR3 DNA sequence: TGTGCCATCAGCTCTCAACCTGGGGGGGGACAATCCTACAGGGAGCAGTTCTTC. It codes for CAISSQPGGGQSYREQFF.

The chain joins TRBV4-1 to TRBJ2-1; 15 nucleotides align to TRBD2. Germline V gives CDR1 MGHRA, CDR2 YSYEKL. This CDR3 has 17 amino acids. Unmatched junction bases numbered 2, after V lost 1 base and J lost 4 bases. The CDR3 sequence is CASSQGTSGRGYNEQFF. The CDR3 DNA is TGCGCCAGCAGCCAAGGGACTAGCGGGAGGGGGTACAATGAGCAGTTCTTC.

The rearrangement uses TRBV6-5 and TRBJ2-4; 9 bases align to TRBD1. The end of the DNA fits TRBJ2-7 better, so the J call may be wrong. CDR3 length: 18 residues. Per the germline V gene, CDR1 is MNHEY and CDR2 is SVGAGI. CDR3 residues: CASSYLAPGQGTSYEQYF. CDR3 sequence (DNA): TGTGCCAGCAGTTACTTGGCTCCGGGACAGGGAACCTCCTACGAGCAGTACTTC.

This clonotype appeared a few times. CDR3 loop: CASSERSGGFTDTQYF. The CDR3 region has the DNA TGTGCCAGCAGTGAACGTAGCGGGGGGTTCACAGATACGCAGTATTTT. V gene TRBV25-1 combines with J gene TRBJ2-3, with 10 bases aligning to TRBD2. Germline-derived CDR1 and CDR2 are MGHDK and SYGVNS. The junction had 4 bases not matched to a gene; V was cut back by 2 bases and J by 2 bases. The CDR3 extends over 16 amino acids.

This clonotype was recorded only once. At one end the junction does not follow the germline gene, possibly because of a read error. The chain links TRBV7-2 to TRBJ1-2; tentative D call: TRBD1 (6 bases). Germline V gene lookup returns CDR1 SGHTA and CDR2 FQGNSA. The CDR3 is made up of 15 amino acids. Here the CDR3 reads CASSLQTGGLSGYTF. For the CDR3, the DNA is TGTGCTAGCAGCCTACAGACTGGGGGGCTTAGTGGCTACACCTTC.

The rearrangement links TRBV5-6 to TRBJ1-2, with D possibly TRBD1 on 6 matching bases. The V gene's germline CDR1 is SGHDT and CDR2 YYEEEE. V was shortened by 2 bases and J by 2 bases, with 16 bases between the two germline ends. CDR3 length: 16 residues. The CDR3 DNA reads TGTGCCAGCAGCTTCACTGGACAGCAGAAAAACTATGGCTACACCTTC. This gives the protein CASSFTGQQKNYGYTF.

This clonotype was seen a handful of times. This chain joins TRBV7-6 and TRBJ2-7; D is possibly TRBD2 (5 bases). Germline V gene lookup returns CDR1 SGHVS and CDR2 FNYEAQ. The CDR3 runs 18 residues. V lost 1 base, J lost 2 bases, and 21 bases lay in between. The CDR3 DNA follows: TGTGCCAGCAGCTTAGACTATTCGAGGGCAGTGCCTACCTACGAGCAGTACTTC. This gives the protein CASSLDYSRAVPTYEQYF.

This clonotype was seen a handful of times. The V and J genes are TRBV5-1 and TRBJ2-7; TRBD2 agrees at 9 bases. The CDR3 contains 15 residues. From germline, CDR1 is SGHRS and CDR2 YFSETQ. Trimming cost V 5 bases and J 3 bases; bases outside gene matches: 9. The CDR3 DNA is TGCGCCAGCAGAAAGGGTCCTAGCGGGAACTACGAGCAGTACTTC. This gives the protein CASRKGPSGNYEQYF.

This chain links TRBV29-1 with TRBJ1-6; D unresolved. CDR3 length: 13 amino acids. Germline V gene data show CDR1 as SQVTM and CDR2 as ANQGSEA. The DNA for the CDR3 is TGCGCGGTGGGAGGGTTGTATAATTCACCCCTCCACTTT. Protein product: CAVGGLYNSPLHF.

This clonotype came up a few times. This sequence joins TRBV20-1 and TRBJ1-4, with D unclear. Germline CDR1 DFQATT, CDR2 SNEGSKA (reference sequence). CDR3 length: 12 amino acids. With 4 bases removed from V and 12 bases from J, the gap between germline ends came to 15 bases. This CDR3 is CSATSDLRELFF. The CDR3 nucleotides read TGCAGTGCTACCTCGGACCTGCGGGAACTGTTTTTT.

This chain uses TRBV4-3 with TRBJ2-7; D is unresolved. Germline V gene data show CDR1 as LGHNA and CDR2 as YSLEER. The V end lost 3 bases, the J end lost 3 bases, and 15 bases lay between the germline ends. This CDR3 region has 15 residues. The CDR3 DNA sequence: TGCGCCAGCAGCCAGGACCCGGGCGATTTCTACGAGCAGTACTTC. Its translation is CASSQDPGDFYEQYF.

The rearrangement links TRBV7-2 to TRBJ2-3; TRBD2 is a possible D gene (6 bases). CDR3 size: 16 residues. Germline CDR1 and CDR2: SGHTA and FQGNSA. V lost 4 bases and J lost 2, with 16 bases in between. This chain's CDR3 is CASSSKTGTFTDTQYF. CDR3 DNA sequence: TGTGCCAGCAGCTCCAAAACCGGGACTTTCACAGATACGCAGTATTTT.

The V gene is TRBV4-1, the J gene TRBJ2-3; D may be TRBD1 (6 bases). The CDR3 has 16 residues. V was trimmed by 1 base and J by 0 bases, leaving 11 bases between them. Germline lookup yields CDR1 MGHRA and CDR2 YSYEKL. DNA for the CDR3: TGCGCCAGCAGCCAAGCGGCAGGGGCGAGCACAGATACGCAGTATTTT. This encodes CASSQAAGASTDTQYF.

Only a few counts were recorded for this clonotype. The genes are TRBV10-3 and TRBJ2-7, with 11 bases matching TRBD1. This CDR3 has 15 amino acids. Germline CDR1 reads ENHRY; CDR2 reads SYGVKD. J was trimmed by 3 bases and V by 7 bases; bases with no gene match: 8. CDR3 nucleotides: TGTGCCATCAAAGGGACAGGGGGACCTTTCTACGAGCAGTACTTC. This sequence encodes CAIKGTGGPFYEQYF.